This T cell receptor beta chain was sequenced for a study of blood T cell repertoires in COVID-19. Study context: T cells, B-cell-depleted T cells, or PBMCs supplied cDNA or gDNA.

Germline V CDR1 and CDR2: SEHNR, FQNEAQ (reference sequence). This CDR3 region has 15 residues. The V gene end was trimmed by 3 bases and the J gene end by 7 bases; junction bases not matched to a gene: 10. Profiled with immunoSEQ multiplex PCR; TCRdb holds only in-frame clones, not every one. The sample gives around 89,000 clones, more than 70% of which show up once; about an eighth is in the top ten. This sequence joins TRBV7-9 and TRBJ1-1; 8 nucleotides line up with TRBD1. Input material: peripheral blood. The clonotype comes from a woman of 80 years or more with acute or convalescent COVID-19. CDR3 DNA: TGTGCCAGCAGCTTTTATACTGGACAGGGAAGTGAAGCTTTCTTT. This gives the protein CASSFYTGQGSEAFF.